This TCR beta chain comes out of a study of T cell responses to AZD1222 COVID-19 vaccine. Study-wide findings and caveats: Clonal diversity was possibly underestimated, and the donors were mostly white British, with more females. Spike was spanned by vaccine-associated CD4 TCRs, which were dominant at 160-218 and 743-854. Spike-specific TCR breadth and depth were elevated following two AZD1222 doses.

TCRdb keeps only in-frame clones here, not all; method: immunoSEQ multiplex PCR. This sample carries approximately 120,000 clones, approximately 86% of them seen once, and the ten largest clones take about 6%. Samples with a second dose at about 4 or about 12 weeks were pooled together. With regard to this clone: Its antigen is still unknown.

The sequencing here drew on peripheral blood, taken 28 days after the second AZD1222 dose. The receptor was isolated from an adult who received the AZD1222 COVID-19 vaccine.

For the CDR3, the DNA is TGTGCCAGCAGTTTCAGTGGTAATCAGCCCCAGCATTTT. This encodes CASSFSGNQPQHF. This chain uses TRBV6-5 with TRBJ1-5, with no clear D. This CDR3 comprises 13 residues. The V gene's germline CDR1 is MNHEY and CDR2 SVGAGI. Trimming left V 4 bases short and J 4 bases short, with 8 bases between.